These 5 T cell receptor beta chains came from one sample sequenced in a study of PD-1 blockade in classical Hodgkin lymphoma. Clones were sequenced by immunoSEQ multiplex PCR, and TCRdb holds only the in-frame ones, with some missing. Altogether roughly 7,000 clones are present, 78% being singletons, with the ten largest covering roughly 7.4%. Time point denoted: newly diagnosed, previously untreated cHL patient sample. Input material: peripheral blood mononuclear cells (PBMCs). All receptors derive from a human donor with classical Hodgkin lymphoma.

The J gene is TRBJ1-5, the V gene TRBV2; no definite D call. Germline values: CDR1 SNHLY, CDR2 FYNNEI. V was trimmed by 1 base and J by 7 bases, leaving 11 bases between them. There are 14 residues in the CDR3. The CDR3, as DNA: TGTGCCAGCAGTGAAGAGGTTGTAGGACAGCCCCAGCATTTT. This gives the protein CASSEEVVGQPQHF.

The V gene is TRBV10-3, the J gene TRBJ1-6; D perhaps matches TRBD1 (6 bases). The CDR3 extends over 15 amino acids. Germline V lookup: CDR1 ENHRY, CDR2 SYGVKD. Trimming removed 3 bases at V and 9 bases at J, with 15 bases between. CDR3: CAISETGKAASPLHF. The CDR3 DNA reads TGTGCCATCAGTGAAACAGGGAAAGCGGCTTCACCCCTCCACTTT.

By share of the sample, this clone is large (0.1 to 1%). The gene calls are TRBV27 and TRBJ2-1, with a possible D match to TRBD2 (6 bases). V was cut by 5 bases and J by 3 bases, with 14 bases left in between. The CDR3 runs 15 residues. Germline CDR1 reads MNHEY; CDR2 reads SMNVEV (reference sequence). The CDR3 reads CASSGVAVNYNEQFF. In DNA, the CDR3 is TGTGCCAGCAGTGGAGTAGCGGTCAACTACAATGAGCAGTTCTTC.

V and J are TRBV7-9 and TRBJ2-7, with a tentative D call TRBD1 (6 bases). Germline V CDR1 and CDR2: SEHNR, FQNEAQ (reference sequence). This CDR3 spans 13 amino acids. The V end was cut by 5 bases, the J end by 3 bases, with 11 bases between. For the CDR3, the DNA is TGTGCCAGCAGCCCAGGACAGCGCTACGAGCAGTACTTC. The encoded protein is CASSPGQRYEQYF.

V usage is TRBV18 and J usage is TRBJ1-1; D gene unclear. Looked up from germline, CDR1 is KGHSH and CDR2 is LQKENI. Trimming took off 2 bases at V and 2 bases at J, with 15 bases between the two ends. The CDR3 has 16 residues. CDR3 protein: CASSPIYGVVNTEAFF. For the CDR3, the DNA is TGTGCCAGCTCACCAATTTACGGTGTTGTCAACACTGAAGCTTTCTTT.